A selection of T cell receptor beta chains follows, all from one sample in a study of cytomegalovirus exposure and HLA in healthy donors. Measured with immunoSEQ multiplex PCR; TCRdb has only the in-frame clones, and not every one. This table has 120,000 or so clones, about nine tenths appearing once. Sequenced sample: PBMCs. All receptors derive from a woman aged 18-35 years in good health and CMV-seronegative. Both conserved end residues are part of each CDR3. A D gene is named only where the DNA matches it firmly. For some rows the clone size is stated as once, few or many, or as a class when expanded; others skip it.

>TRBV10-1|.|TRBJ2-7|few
TGCGCCAGCAGTGACCCCGAAACAGGGTACGAGCAGTACTTC
CASSDPETGYEQYF
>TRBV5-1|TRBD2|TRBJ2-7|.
TGCGCCAGCAGCTTCCTCAGGACTAGCGGGGTGATCTACGAGCAGTACTTC
CASSFLRTSGVIYEQYF
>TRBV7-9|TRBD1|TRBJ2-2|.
TGTGCCAGCAGCCCAAGAGGGGGCGCCGGGGAGCTGTTTTTT
CASSPRGGAGELFF
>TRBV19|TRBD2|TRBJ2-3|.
TGTGCCAGTACCGGAGCGGGAGAGACAGATACGCAGTATTTT
CASTGAGETDTQYF
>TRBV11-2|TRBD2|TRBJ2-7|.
TGTGCCAGCAGCTCGGAAGCGGGGGACGAGCAGTACTTC
CASSSEAGDEQYF
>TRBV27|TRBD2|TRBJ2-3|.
TGTGCCAGCAGTTCTGGACTAGCGGGAGTCCCAGATACGCAGTATTTT
CASSSGLAGVPDTQYF
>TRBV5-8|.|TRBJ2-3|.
TGTGCCAGCAGCATCGACGGGACTTACACAGATACGCAGTATTTT
CASSIDGTYTDTQYF
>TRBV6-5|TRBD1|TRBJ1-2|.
TGTGCCAGCAGACCCGACAGGGGGCTTGGCTACACCTTC
CASRPDRGLGYTF
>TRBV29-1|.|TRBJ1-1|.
TGCAGCGCCGGGGGGTCCCTGAACACTGAAGCTTTCTTT
CSAGGSLNTEAFF
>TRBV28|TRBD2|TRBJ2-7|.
TGTGCCAGCAGGCTTGGCGGGAGGGGATACGAGCAGTACTTC
CASRLGGRGYEQYF
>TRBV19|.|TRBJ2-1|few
TGTGCCAGTAGTATAGATCGTCACAATGAGCAGTTCTTC
CASSIDRHNEQFF
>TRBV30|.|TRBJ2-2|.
TGTGCCTGGAATCTCGGGGGGCCTGGCGGGGAGCTGTTTTTT
CAWNLGGPGGELFF
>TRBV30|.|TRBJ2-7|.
TGTGCCTGGAGTGTGGGAGCGGGCCCGCAGGAGCAGTACTTC
CAWSVGAGPQEQYF
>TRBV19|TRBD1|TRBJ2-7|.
TGTGCCAGTAGTAAGGACAGGGGACCTCCCTACGAGCAGTACTTC
CASSKDRGPPYEQYF
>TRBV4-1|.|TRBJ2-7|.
TGCGCCAGCAGCCAGTATGGCGACATGCCCTACGAGCAGTACTTC
CASSQYGDMPYEQYF
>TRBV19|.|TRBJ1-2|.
TGTGCCACCAGCCGGGCCCAAGGAGCAGGGGCCAACTATGGCTACACCTTC
CATSRAQGAGANYGYTF
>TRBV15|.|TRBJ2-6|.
TGTGCCACCAGCAGCGGGGACTCTGGGGCCAACGTCCTGACTTTC
CATSSGDSGANVLTF
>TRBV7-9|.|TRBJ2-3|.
TGTGCCAGCAGCTCTTCGCTGGAGAGGGATACGCAGTATTTT
CASSSSLERDTQYF
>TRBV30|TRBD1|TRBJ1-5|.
TGTGCCTGGAGTGTGACAGGGGGCACTCAGCCCCAGCATTTT
CAWSVTGGTQPQHF
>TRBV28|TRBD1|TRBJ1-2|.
TGTGCCAGCAGTTTAGACAGGGTAAACTATGGCTACACCTTC
CASSLDRVNYGYTF
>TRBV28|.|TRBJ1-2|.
TGTGCCAGCAGGGACAGTAACTATGGCTACACCTTC
CASRDSNYGYTF
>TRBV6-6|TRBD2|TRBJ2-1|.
TGTGCCAGCACGTCTAGCGGGAGAGAGCAGTTCTTC
CASTSSGREQFF
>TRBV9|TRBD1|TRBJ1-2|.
TGTGCCAGCAGCTTACAACAGGGGGCTGATGGCTACACCTTC
CASSLQQGADGYTF
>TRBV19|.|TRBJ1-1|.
TGTGCCAGTAGCTCCAGGGAAGTGAACACTGAAGCTTTCTTT
CASSSREVNTEAFF
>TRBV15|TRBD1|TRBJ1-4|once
TGTGCCACCAGTGGGACAGCGGGAAAACTGTTTTTT
CATSGTAGKLFF
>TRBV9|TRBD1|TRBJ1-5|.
TGTGCCAGCAGCGCGGGGACAGGGGGAACGGTCAGCAATCAGCCCCAGCATTTT
CASSAGTGGTVSNQPQHF
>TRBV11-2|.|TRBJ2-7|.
TGTGCCAGCAGCTTAGCCGGCGGGGTGGAGCAGTACTTC
CASSLAGGVEQYF
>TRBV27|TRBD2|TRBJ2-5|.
TGTGCCAGCAGCCCAAAGCCGGGGGGGGTCGGGACCCAGTACTTC
CASSPKPGGVGTQYF
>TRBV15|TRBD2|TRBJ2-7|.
TGTGCCACCAGCAGAGATAGGAGCGGGAGGAACGAGCAGTACTTC
CATSRDRSGRNEQYF
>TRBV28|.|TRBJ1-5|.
TGTGCCAGCAGACCCGGGACTATTAGGAATCAGCCCCAGCATTTT
CASRPGTIRNQPQHF
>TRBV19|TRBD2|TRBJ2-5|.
TGTGCCAGTAGTATGGTCGGACTAGCGGGAGGTTTATCTCAGTACTTC
CASSMVGLAGGLSQYF
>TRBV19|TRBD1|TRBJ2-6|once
TGTGCCAGTAGCTGGACAGGGATAATGTCTGGGGCCAACGTCCTGACTTTC
CASSWTGIMSGANVLTF
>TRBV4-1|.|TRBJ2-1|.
TGCGCCAGCAGACTGACTTGGAGCTCCTACAATGAGCAGTTCTTC
CASRLTWSSYNEQFF
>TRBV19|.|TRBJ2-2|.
TGTGCCAGTAGTGCCGGGTACACCGGGGAGCTGTTTTTT
CASSAGYTGELFF
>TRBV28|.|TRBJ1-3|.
TGTGCCAGCACCCGGGGGGGAGTTAGAGGAAACACCATATATTTT
CASTRGGVRGNTIYF
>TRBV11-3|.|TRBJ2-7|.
TGTGCCAGCAGCGCACTTTCTGCCTACGAGCAGTACTTC
CASSALSAYEQYF
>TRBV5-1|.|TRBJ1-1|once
TGCGCCAGCAGATGGACAACCACCACTGAAGCTTTCTTT
CASRWTTTTEAFF
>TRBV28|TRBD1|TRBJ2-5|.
TGTGCCAGCAGACCGAACCGGGACAGGGTAGAGACCCAGTACTTC
CASRPNRDRVETQYF
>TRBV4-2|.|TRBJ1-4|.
TGTGCCAGCAGCCTCTCACTAGGTGGGGTTGATGAAAAACTGTTTTTT
CASSLSLGGVDEKLFF
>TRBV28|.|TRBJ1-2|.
TGTGCCAGCAGTTCTTCTCCTACGCGGGAAGCTAACTATGGCTACACCTTC
CASSSSPTREANYGYTF
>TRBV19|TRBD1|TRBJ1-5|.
TGTGCCAGTAGTCTTTATTCAGGGGGGAATCAGCCCCAGCATTTT
CASSLYSGGNQPQHF
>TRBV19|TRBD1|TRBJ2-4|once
TGTGCCAGTAGTTACCGACAGGGGAACATTCAGTACTTC
CASSYRQGNIQYF
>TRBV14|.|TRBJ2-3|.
TGTGCCAGCAGCGACACCGGCACAGATACGCAGTATTTT
CASSDTGTDTQYF
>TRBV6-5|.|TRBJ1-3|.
TGTGCCAGCAGTTCCAGATACACCATATATTTT
CASSSRYTIYF
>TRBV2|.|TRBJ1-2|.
TGTGCCAGCAGAGGGACTACTAACTATGGCTACACCTTC
CASRGTTNYGYTF
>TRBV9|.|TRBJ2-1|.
TGTGCCAGCAGCGTCGGGAGCTCCTACAATGAGCAGTTCTTC
CASSVGSSYNEQFF
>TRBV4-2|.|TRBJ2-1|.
TGTGCCAGCAGTTCCCGGGACTCTCCCCTCAATGAGCAGTTCTTC
CASSSRDSPLNEQFF
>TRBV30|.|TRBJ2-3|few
TGTGCCTGGAGACCCCTAGGCACAGATACGCAGTATTTT
CAWRPLGTDTQYF
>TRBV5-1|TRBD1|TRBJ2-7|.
TGCGCCAGCAGCCCCGGACAGGGTCTATCCTACGAGCAGTACTTC
CASSPGQGLSYEQYF
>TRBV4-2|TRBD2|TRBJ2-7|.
TGTGCCAGCAGCCAAGATGTGCTAGCGGGATATGGCGAGCAGTACTTC
CASSQDVLAGYGEQYF
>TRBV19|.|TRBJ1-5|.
TGTGCCAGTAGACCGCTGGGACAAGGCTGGGAGCCCCAGCATTTT
CASRPLGQGWEPQHF
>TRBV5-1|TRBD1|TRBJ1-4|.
TGCGCCAGCAGCAAGAGCAGGGGGCGGTCGGCTAATGAAAAACTGTTTTTT
CASSKSRGRSANEKLFF
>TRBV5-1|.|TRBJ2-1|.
TGCGCCAGCAACACACAGGGATCAAATGAGCAGTTCTTC
CASNTQGSNEQFF
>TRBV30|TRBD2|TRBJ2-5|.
TGTGCCTGGAGGGTCTCGGGAGGGGGAGAGACCCAGTACTTC
CAWRVSGGGETQYF
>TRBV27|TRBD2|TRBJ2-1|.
TGTGCCAGCAGTCAGTCGGCTAGCGGGATGAATGAGCAGTTCTTC
CASSQSASGMNEQFF
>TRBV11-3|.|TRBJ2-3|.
TGTGCCAGCAGTTTATACACTTCACCGGGACAAGGGTCGGATACGCAGTATTTT
CASSLYTSPGQGSDTQYF
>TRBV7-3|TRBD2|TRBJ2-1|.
TGTGCCAGCAGCTCAGGGACTAGCGGTGAGCAGTTCTTC
CASSSGTSGEQFF
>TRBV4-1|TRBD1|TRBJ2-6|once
TGCGCCAGCAGCCGGTCCGGGACAGGTTCCTCTGGGGCCAACGTCCTGACTTTC
CASSRSGTGSSGANVLTF
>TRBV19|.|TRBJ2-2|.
TGTGCCAGTAGTATCGGGCTACGGGGGTTGGAGAACACCGGGGAGCTGTTTTTT
CASSIGLRGLENTGELFF